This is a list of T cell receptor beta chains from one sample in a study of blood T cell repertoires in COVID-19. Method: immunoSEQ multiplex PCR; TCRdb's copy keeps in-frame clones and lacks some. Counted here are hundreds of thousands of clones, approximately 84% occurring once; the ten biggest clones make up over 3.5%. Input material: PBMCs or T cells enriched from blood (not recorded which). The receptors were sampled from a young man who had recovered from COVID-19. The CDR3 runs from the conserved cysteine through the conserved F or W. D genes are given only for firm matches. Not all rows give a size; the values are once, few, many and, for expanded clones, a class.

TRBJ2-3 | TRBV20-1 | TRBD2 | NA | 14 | CSASSLAATDTQYF | TGCAGTGCTAGTAGCCTAGCGGCAACAGATACGCAGTATTTT
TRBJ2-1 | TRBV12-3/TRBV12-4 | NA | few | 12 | CASSFQGYEQFF | TGTGCCAGCAGTTTTCAGGGCTATGAGCAGTTCTTC
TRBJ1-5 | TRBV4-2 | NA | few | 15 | CASSQGGQPNQPQHF | TGTGCCAGCAGCCAAGGCGGACAGCCCAATCAGCCCCAGCATTTT
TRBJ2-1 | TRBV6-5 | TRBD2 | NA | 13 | CASTGLAGGEQFF | TGTGCCAGCACCGGACTAGCGGGAGGAGAGCAGTTCTTC
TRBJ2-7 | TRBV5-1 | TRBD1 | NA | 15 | CASSLATGGVDEQYF | TGCGCCAGCAGCTTGGCGACAGGGGGCGTCGACGAGCAGTACTTC
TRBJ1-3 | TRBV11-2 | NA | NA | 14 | CASSERGGGNTIYF | TGTGCCAGCAGCGAACGCGGGGGGGGAAACACCATATATTTT
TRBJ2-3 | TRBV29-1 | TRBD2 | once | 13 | CSVGGGATDTQYF | TGCAGCGTTGGGGGGGGAGCCACAGATACGCAGTATTTT
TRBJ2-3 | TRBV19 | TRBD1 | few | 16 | CASTPWGQSSTDTQYF | TGTGCCAGTACCCCTTGGGGACAGTCTAGCACAGATACGCAGTATTTT
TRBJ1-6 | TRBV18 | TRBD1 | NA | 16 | CASSPYSTGNNSPLHF | TGTGCCAGCTCACCTTATTCGACAGGGAATAATTCACCCCTCCACTTT
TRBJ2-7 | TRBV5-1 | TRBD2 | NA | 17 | CASSSDRGTSGSYEQYF | TGCGCCAGCAGCTCCGATCGAGGGACTAGCGGGAGCTACGAGCAGTACTTC
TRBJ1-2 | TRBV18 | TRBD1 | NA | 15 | CASSREAGGNYGYTF | TGTGCCAGCTCACGGGAGGCAGGGGGCAACTATGGCTACACCTTC
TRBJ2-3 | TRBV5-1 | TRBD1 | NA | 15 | CASSSTGGTTDTQYF | TGCGCCAGCAGCTCGACAGGGGGCACCACAGATACGCAGTATTTT
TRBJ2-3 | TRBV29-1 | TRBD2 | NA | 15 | CSVALGSGIPDTQYF | TGCAGCGTTGCTTTGGGTAGCGGGATTCCAGATACGCAGTATTTT
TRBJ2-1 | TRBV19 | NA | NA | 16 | CASSPRDSSFVIEQFF | TGTGCCAGTAGTCCACGGGACTCCTCCTTCGTTATTGAGCAGTTCTTC
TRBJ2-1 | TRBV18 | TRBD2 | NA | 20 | CASSPLYRGLAGGPYNEQFF | TGTGCCAGCTCACCACTGTATCGCGGACTAGCGGGAGGACCGTACAATGAGCAGTTCTTC
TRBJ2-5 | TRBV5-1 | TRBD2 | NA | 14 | CASSPGTSGETQYF | TGCGCCAGCAGCCCGGGGACTAGCGGGGAGACCCAGTACTTC
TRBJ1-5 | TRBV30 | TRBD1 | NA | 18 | CAWSAGTGGIGSNQPQHF | TGTGCCTGGAGTGCCGGGACAGGGGGGATTGGGAGCAATCAGCCCCAGCATTTT